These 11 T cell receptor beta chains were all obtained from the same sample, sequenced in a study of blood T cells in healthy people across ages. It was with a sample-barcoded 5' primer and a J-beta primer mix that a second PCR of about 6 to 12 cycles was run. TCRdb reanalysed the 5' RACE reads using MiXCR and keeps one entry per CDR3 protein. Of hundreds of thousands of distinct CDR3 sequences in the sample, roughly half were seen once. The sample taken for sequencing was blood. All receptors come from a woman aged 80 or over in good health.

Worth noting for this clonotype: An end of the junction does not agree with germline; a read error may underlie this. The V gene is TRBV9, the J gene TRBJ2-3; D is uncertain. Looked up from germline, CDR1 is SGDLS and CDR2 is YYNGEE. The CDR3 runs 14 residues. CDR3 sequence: CASGVISSTDTQYF. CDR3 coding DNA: TGTGCCAGCGGCGTTATCTCTAGCACAGATACGCAGTATTTT.

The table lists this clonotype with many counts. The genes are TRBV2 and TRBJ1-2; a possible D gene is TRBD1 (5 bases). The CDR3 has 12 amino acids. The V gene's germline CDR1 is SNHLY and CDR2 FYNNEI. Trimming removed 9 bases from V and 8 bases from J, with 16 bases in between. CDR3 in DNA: TGTGCCAGTGTAGTCCAAAGGGGAGGCTACACCTTC. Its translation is CASVVQRGGYTF. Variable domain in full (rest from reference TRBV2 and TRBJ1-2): EPEVTQTPSHQVTQMGQEVILRCVPISNHLYFYWYRQILGQKVEFLVSFYNNEISEKSEIFDDQFSVERPDGSNFTLKIRSTKLEDSAMYFCASVVQRGGYTFGSGTRLTVV.

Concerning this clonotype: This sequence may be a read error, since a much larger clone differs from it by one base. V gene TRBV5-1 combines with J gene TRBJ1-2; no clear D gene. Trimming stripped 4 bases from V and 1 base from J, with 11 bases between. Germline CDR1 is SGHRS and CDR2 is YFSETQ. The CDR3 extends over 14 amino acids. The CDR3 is CASSVQADNYGYTF. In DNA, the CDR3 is TGCGCCAGCAGCGTGCAGGCTGATAACTATGGCTACACCTTC.

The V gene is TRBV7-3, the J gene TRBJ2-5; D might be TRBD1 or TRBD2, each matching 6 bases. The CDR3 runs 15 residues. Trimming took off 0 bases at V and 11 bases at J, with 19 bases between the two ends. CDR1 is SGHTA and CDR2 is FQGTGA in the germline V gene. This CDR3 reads CASSLTGGGINEQYF. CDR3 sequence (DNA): TGTGCCAGCAGCTTAACCGGAGGGGGTATTAATGAGCAGTACTTC. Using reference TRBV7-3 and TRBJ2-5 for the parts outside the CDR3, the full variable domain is GAGVSQTPSNKVTEKGKYVELRCDPISGHTALYWYRQSLGQGPEFLIYFQGTGAADDSGLPNDRFFAVRPEGSVSTLKIQRTERGDSAVYLCASSLTGGGINEQYFGPGTRLLVL.

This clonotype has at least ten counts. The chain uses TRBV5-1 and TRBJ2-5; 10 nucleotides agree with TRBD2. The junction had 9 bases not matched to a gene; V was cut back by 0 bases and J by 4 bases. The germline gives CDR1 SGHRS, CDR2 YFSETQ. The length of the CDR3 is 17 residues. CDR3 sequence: CASSLGSGLAAGETQYF. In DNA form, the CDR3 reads TGCGCCAGCAGCTTGGGATCTGGACTAGCGGCGGGAGAGACCCAGTACTTC. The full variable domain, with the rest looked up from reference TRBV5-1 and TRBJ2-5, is KAGVTQTPRYLIKTRGQQVTLSCSPISGHRSVSWYQQTPGQGLQFLFEYFSETQRNKGNFPGRFSGRQFSNSRSEMNVSTLELGDSALYLCASSLGSGLAAGETQYFGPGTRLLVL.

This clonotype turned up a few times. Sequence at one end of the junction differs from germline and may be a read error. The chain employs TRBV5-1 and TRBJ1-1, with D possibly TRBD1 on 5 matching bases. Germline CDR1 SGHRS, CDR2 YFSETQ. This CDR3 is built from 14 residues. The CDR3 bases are TGCGCCAGCCGCCGGGACTTACAGAACGCTGAAGCTTTCTTT. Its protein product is CASRRDLQNAEAFF.

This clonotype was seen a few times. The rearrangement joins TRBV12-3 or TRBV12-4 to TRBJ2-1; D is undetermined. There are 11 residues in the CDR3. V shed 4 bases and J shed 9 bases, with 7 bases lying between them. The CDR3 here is CASSSPSEQFF. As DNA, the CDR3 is TGTGCCAGCAGTTCGCCCAGTGAGCAGTTCTTC.

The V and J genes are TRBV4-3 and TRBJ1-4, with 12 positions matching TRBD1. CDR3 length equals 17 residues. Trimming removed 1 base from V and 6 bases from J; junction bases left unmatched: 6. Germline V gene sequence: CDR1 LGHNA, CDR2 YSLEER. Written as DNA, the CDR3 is TGCGCCAGCAGCCAAGTGGGGACAGGGGGCGATGATGAAAAACTGTTTTTT. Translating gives CASSQVGTGGDDEKLFF.

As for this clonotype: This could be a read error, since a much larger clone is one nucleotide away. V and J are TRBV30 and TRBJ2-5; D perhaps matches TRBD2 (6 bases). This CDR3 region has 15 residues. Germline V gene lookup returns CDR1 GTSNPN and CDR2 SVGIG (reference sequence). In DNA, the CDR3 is TGTGCCTGGAGTGTACGCGGGGTACGGAAAGAGGCCCAGTACTTC. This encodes CAWSVRGVRKEAQYF.

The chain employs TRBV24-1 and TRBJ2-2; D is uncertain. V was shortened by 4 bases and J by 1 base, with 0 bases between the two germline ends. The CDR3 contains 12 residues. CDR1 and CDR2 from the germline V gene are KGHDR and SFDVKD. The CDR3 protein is CATSENTGELFF. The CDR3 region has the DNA TGTGCCACCAGTGAGAACACCGGGGAGCTGTTTTTT.

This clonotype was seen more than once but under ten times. CDR3 DNA: TGTGCCAGCTCATCAAGACAGGGTCGGATGAACAATCAGCCCCAGCATTTT. This translates into CASSSRQGRMNNQPQHF. This chain connects TRBV18 to TRBJ1-5; 7 bases are a match to TRBD1. CDR1 is KGHSH, CDR2 LQKENI, per germline. J gave up 3 bases and V 5 bases, and 13 bases lay outside the gene matches. The CDR3 has 17 residues.